Listed below are T cell receptor beta chains from one sample, sequenced in a study of T-cell reconstitution after alpha-beta-depleted transplantation in children. TCRdb reprocessed the PCR reads via MiXCR and lists one record per CDR3 protein. The sample comprises approximately 400,000 distinct CDR3 sequences, 11% of which are singletons, and 4.5% to 7% rests with the top ten. The sample in question was PBMCs from the stem cell graft donor, obtained from the stem cell graft. The receptors stem from a human donor who donated a stem cell graft to a child with acute myeloid leukemia. Both conserved end residues are part of each CDR3. D genes are given only for firm matches. The size of a clone is reported for some rows only, either as once, few or many, or as a class for expanded clones.

j_call: TRBJ2-2; d_call: TRBD1; clone_size: NA; v_call: TRBV20-1; cdr3_aa: CSARAAGGVNTGELFF; cdr3_nt: TGCAGTGCCAGAGCGGCAGGGGGCGTTAACACCGGGGAGCTGTTTTTT
j_call: TRBJ2-3; d_call: TRBD2; clone_size: few; v_call: TRBV7-3; cdr3_aa: CASSSMGGGLSDTQYF; cdr3_nt: TGTGCCAGCAGCTCCATGGGCGGGGGGCTATCAGATACGCAGTATTTT
j_call: TRBJ2-2; d_call: TRBD1; clone_size: many; v_call: TRBV3-1; cdr3_aa: CASSQGQGGSGELFF; cdr3_nt: TGTGCCAGCAGCCAAGGACAGGGTGGCTCCGGGGAGCTGTTTTTT
j_call: TRBJ2-7; d_call: TRBD2; clone_size: few; v_call: TRBV5-1; cdr3_aa: CASSLGAGGGAYEQYF; cdr3_nt: TGCGCCAGCAGCCTGGGGGCGGGAGGAGGCGCGTACGAGCAGTACTTC
j_call: TRBJ1-2; d_call: NA; clone_size: NA; v_call: TRBV5-1; cdr3_aa: CASSLGPGRQDGYTF; cdr3_nt: TGCGCCAGCAGCTTGGGGCCGGGGCGGCAAGATGGCTACACCTTC
j_call: TRBJ2-3; d_call: NA; clone_size: NA; v_call: TRBV7-2; cdr3_aa: CASSLGAQWSTDTQYF; cdr3_nt: TGTGCCAGCAGCTTGGGCGCGCAATGGAGCACAGATACGCAGTATTTT
j_call: TRBJ2-1; d_call: NA; clone_size: many; v_call: TRBV7-9; cdr3_aa: CASSARGEQFF; cdr3_nt: TGTGCCAGCAGCGCCCGGGGTGAGCAGTTCTTC
j_call: TRBJ2-7; d_call: NA; clone_size: many; v_call: TRBV20-1; cdr3_aa: CSAGRDTTYEQYF; cdr3_nt: TGCAGTGCTGGCCGGGACACCACCTACGAGCAGTACTTC
j_call: TRBJ2-3; d_call: TRBD2; clone_size: many; v_call: TRBV29-1; cdr3_aa: CSARTSGTGDTQYF; cdr3_nt: TGCAGCGCACGGACTAGCGGGACGGGAGATACGCAGTATTTT
j_call: TRBJ2-6; d_call: NA; clone_size: NA; v_call: TRBV9; cdr3_aa: CASSVAWAPSGANVLTF; cdr3_nt: TGTGCCAGCAGCGTTGCGTGGGCTCCCTCCGGGGCCAACGTCCTGACTTTC
j_call: TRBJ2-7; d_call: NA; clone_size: many; v_call: TRBV6-2/TRBV6-3; cdr3_aa: CASSLEESSYEQYF; cdr3_nt: TGTGCCAGCAGTCTCGAGGAGAGCTCCTACGAGCAGTACTTC
j_call: TRBJ2-5; d_call: NA; clone_size: NA; v_call: TRBV12-5; cdr3_aa: CASGLGLTSQETQYF; cdr3_nt: TGTGCTAGTGGTTTGGGTTTGACATCACAAGAGACCCAGTACTTC
j_call: TRBJ2-1; d_call: NA; clone_size: few; v_call: TRBV27; cdr3_aa: CASTGTWGTEQFF; cdr3_nt: TGTGCCAGCACCGGCACTTGGGGGACTGAGCAGTTCTTC
j_call: TRBJ2-1; d_call: TRBD1; clone_size: many; v_call: TRBV27; cdr3_aa: CASSHAGTGTYNEQFF; cdr3_nt: TGTGCCAGCAGTCATGCCGGGACAGGGACCTACAATGAGCAGTTCTTC
j_call: TRBJ2-1; d_call: TRBD2; clone_size: many; v_call: TRBV29-1; cdr3_aa: CSVAGGGANEQFF; cdr3_nt: TGCAGCGTTGCTGGCGGGGGGGCGAATGAGCAGTTCTTC
j_call: TRBJ2-1; d_call: TRBD2; clone_size: NA; v_call: TRBV5-6; cdr3_aa: CASSLIAGAGSYNEQFF; cdr3_nt: TGTGCCAGCAGCCTTATAGCGGGAGCGGGCTCCTACAATGAGCAGTTCTTC
j_call: TRBJ2-5; d_call: NA; clone_size: NA; v_call: TRBV12-3/TRBV12-4; cdr3_aa: CASTLLGSRETQYF; cdr3_nt: TGTGCCAGCACCCTGCTAGGCTCGCGGGAGACCCAGTACTTC
j_call: TRBJ2-1; d_call: NA; clone_size: few; v_call: TRBV10-3; cdr3_aa: CASCLGGADNEQFF; cdr3_nt: TGTGCCTCCTGCCTAGGGGGGGCGGACAATGAGCAGTTCTTC
j_call: TRBJ1-4; d_call: TRBD1; clone_size: NA; v_call: TRBV2; cdr3_aa: CASMGQHNEKLFF; cdr3_nt: TGTGCCAGCATGGGACAGCATAATGAAAAACTGTTTTTT
j_call: TRBJ2-7; d_call: NA; clone_size: many; v_call: TRBV29-1; cdr3_aa: CSVEARGPEGYEQYF; cdr3_nt: TGCAGCGTTGAAGCCCGGGGCCCAGAGGGCTACGAGCAGTACTTC
j_call: TRBJ2-2; d_call: NA; clone_size: NA; v_call: TRBV12-3/TRBV12-4; cdr3_aa: CASSLWGSGGELFF; cdr3_nt: TGTGCCAGCAGTTTGTGGGGTTCGGGCGGGGAGCTGTTTTTT
j_call: TRBJ2-7; d_call: NA; clone_size: NA; v_call: TRBV28; cdr3_aa: CASSYRSYEQYF; cdr3_nt: TGTGCCAGCAGTTACAGGTCCTACGAGCAGTACTTC
j_call: TRBJ1-4; d_call: NA; clone_size: few; v_call: TRBV5-6; cdr3_aa: CASSHRAGNEKLFF; cdr3_nt: TGTGCCAGCAGCCACAGGGCGGGGAATGAAAAACTGTTTTTT
j_call: TRBJ1-5; d_call: NA; clone_size: few; v_call: TRBV29-1; cdr3_aa: CSVVAGSNQPQHF; cdr3_nt: TGCAGCGTTGTGGCGGGTAGCAATCAGCCCCAGCATTTT
j_call: TRBJ2-1; d_call: NA; clone_size: few; v_call: TRBV5-1; cdr3_aa: CASSLERPAYNEQFF; cdr3_nt: TGCGCCAGCAGCTTGGAGCGGCCCGCCTACAATGAGCAGTTCTTC
j_call: TRBJ1-2; d_call: NA; clone_size: NA; v_call: TRBV12-3/TRBV12-4; cdr3_aa: CASSHQGRVSEGYTF; cdr3_nt: TGTGCCAGCAGCCATCAGGGCAGGGTATCAGAGGGCTACACCTTC
j_call: TRBJ2-7; d_call: NA; clone_size: NA; v_call: TRBV2; cdr3_aa: CASSDPPAGYSYEQYF; cdr3_nt: TGTGCCAGCAGTGACCCCCCCGCAGGTTATTCCTACGAGCAGTACTTC
j_call: TRBJ2-5; d_call: TRBD2; clone_size: NA; v_call: TRBV5-1; cdr3_aa: CASSPSAGRETQYF; cdr3_nt: TGCGCCAGCAGCCCCTCAGCGGGGAGAGAGACCCAGTACTTC
j_call: TRBJ2-1; d_call: TRBD2; clone_size: few; v_call: TRBV20-1; cdr3_aa: CSAELAGGPGEQFF; cdr3_nt: TGCAGTGCTGAACTAGCGGGAGGGCCTGGTGAGCAGTTCTTC
j_call: TRBJ2-2; d_call: NA; clone_size: few; v_call: TRBV29-1; cdr3_aa: CSATRENTGELFF; cdr3_nt: TGCAGCGCCACTAGAGAGAACACCGGGGAGCTGTTTTTT
j_call: TRBJ1-1; d_call: NA; clone_size: few; v_call: TRBV20-1; cdr3_aa: CSARDMGQREAFF; cdr3_nt: TGCAGTGCTAGAGATATGGGACAACGTGAAGCTTTCTTT
j_call: TRBJ2-7; d_call: TRBD2; clone_size: NA; v_call: TRBV7-9; cdr3_aa: CASSKTGLAGVEQYF; cdr3_nt: TGTGCCAGCAGCAAAACGGGACTAGCGGGAGTAGAGCAGTACTTC
j_call: TRBJ2-1; d_call: TRBD1; clone_size: NA; v_call: TRBV12-3/TRBV12-4; cdr3_aa: CASSSTGGARNEQFF; cdr3_nt: TGTGCCAGCAGTTCAACAGGGGGCGCGAGGAATGAGCAGTTCTTC